The 24 T cell receptor beta chains reported below all come from one sample, sequenced in a study of PD-1 blockade in classical Hodgkin lymphoma. Sequencing used immunoSEQ multiplex PCR; TCRdb keeps in-frame clones, though not all of them. The sample consists of 100,000 or so clones, more than 70% of them appearing once. Stated time point: cycle 4 day 1 (C4D1), after less than seven weeks of nivolumab. The patients all showed relapse after autologous stem cell transplantation, while their brentuximab vedotin exposure varied. This specimen was peripheral blood mononuclear cells (PBMCs), taken before the fourth cycle of nivolumab. The origin of the receptors is a human donor with classical Hodgkin lymphoma.

The chain is built from TRBV4-3 and TRBJ2-5; weak D call: TRBD2 (6 bases). CDR1 and CDR2 (germline): LGHNA, YSLEER. Trimming cost V 5 bases and J 5 bases, with 18 bases left between them. The length of the CDR3 is 15 residues. In DNA, the CDR3 is TGCGCCAGCAGCACCCGGAGGAGGGCCTGGGAGACCCAGTACTTC. It is translated as CASSTRRRAWETQYF.

The chain uses TRBV6-5 and TRBJ2-7, with TRBD2 matching 12 bases. Germline lookup yields CDR1 MNHEY and CDR2 SVGAGI. The CDR3 consists of 14 residues. Unmatched junction bases numbered 6, after V lost 6 bases and J lost 6 bases. In nucleotides, the CDR3 is TGTGCCAGCAGGGAGACTAGCGGGAGCTTCGAGCAGTACTTC. As protein: CASRETSGSFEQYF.

V and J are TRBV4-2 and TRBJ1-2, with 10 bases that match TRBD1. Germline trimming cut 1 base from V and 2 bases from J; bases unmatched to any gene: 1. CDR3 length: 15 amino acids. Germline V gives CDR1 LGHNA, CDR2 YNFKEQ. The CDR3 here is CASSQAGQGNYGYTF. The CDR3 bases are TGTGCCAGCAGCCAAGCGGGACAGGGGAACTATGGCTACACCTTC.

This clone was counted once. This chain links TRBV9 with TRBJ1-4; perhaps TRBD1 as D (5 bases). The CDR3 contains 15 residues. Trimming took 0 bases from V and 7 from J, leaving 13 bases between them. Germline V CDR1 and CDR2: SGDLS, YYNGEE. The CDR3 nucleotides are TGTGCCAGCAGCGTAGGAGGGGTGGCGGGTGAAAAACTGTTTTTT. It is translated as CASSVGGVAGEKLFF.

The chain has TRBV14 and TRBJ2-1, with D maybe TRBD2 (5 bases). Trimming removed 5 bases at V and 12 bases at J, with 11 bases between. Germline CDR1 and CDR2: SGHDN and FVKESK. This CDR3 has 11 amino acids. The CDR3 DNA is TGTGCCAGCAGCTCCGGGGTGTCGCAGTTCTTC. It yields the protein CASSSGVSQFF.

This sequence joins TRBV2 and TRBJ1-1; maybe TRBD1 (6 bases). The CDR3 totals 15 residues. Germline CDR1 and CDR2: SNHLY and FYNNEI. V was pared by 5 bases and J by 1 base, with 14 bases between. CDR3 in DNA: TGTGCCAGCAGTTCCGAGGGGACATCGAACACTGAAGCTTTCTTT. As protein: CASSSEGTSNTEAFF.

The chain joins TRBV5-4 to TRBJ1-3; D call uncertain. Trimming removed 5 bases at V and 0 bases at J, with 9 bases between. This CDR3 spans 14 amino acids. CDR1 and CDR2 (germline): SGHNT, YYREEE (reference sequence). In DNA, the CDR3 is TGTGCCAGCAGGGGCTCGGGCTCTGGAAACACCATATATTTT. Protein sequence: CASRGSGSGNTIYF.

The chain combines TRBV21-1 with TRBJ2-5; TRBD2 is taken as the D call from the table, unchecked against the DNA. TRBV21-1 is given as a pseudogene. The CDR3 length is 15 residues. The CDR3, as DNA: TGTGCCAGCAGCGCGAAAGGTGAGAGGGAGGAGACCCAGTACTTC. It yields the protein CASSAKGEREETQYF.

This chain connects TRBV5-1 to TRBJ2-7, with 7 bases aligning to TRBD2. V shed 4 bases, J shed 0 bases, and the junction held 7 bases outside the gene matches. CDR3 length: 15 residues. Germline CDR1 reads SGHRS; CDR2 reads YFSETQ. The CDR3 coding sequence is TGCGCCAGCAGCCTTGGGGGGGACGCCTCCTACGAGCAGTACTTC. This gives the protein CASSLGGDASYEQYF.

V is TRBV11-2 and J is TRBJ1-2; 10 bases are a match to TRBD1. This CDR3 has 18 residues. Germline trimming cut 4 bases from V and 3 bases from J; bases unmatched to any gene: 14. Germline V gives CDR1 SGHAT, CDR2 FQNNGV. The CDR3 DNA is TGTGCCAGCAGCTCTCGGGACAGGGGACGGTTCCCGCACTATGGCTACACCTTC. This codes for CASSSRDRGRFPHYGYTF.

This chain links TRBV15 with TRBJ1-1; D uncertain. This CDR3 spans 14 amino acids. Germline CDR1 and CDR2: LNHNV and YYDKDF (reference sequence). Between the trimmed V and J ends, which lost 4 bases and 1 base, there was a span of 10 bases. CDR3 loop: CATSTQTENTEAFF. CDR3 bases: TGTGCCACCAGCACACAGACGGAGAACACTGAAGCTTTCTTT.

CDR3 region: CASSPSMERSSYEQYF. In nucleotides, the CDR3 is TGTGCCAGCAGCCCTTCAATGGAGCGGAGCTCCTACGAGCAGTACTTC. The chain is built from TRBV5-4 and TRBJ2-7, with D possibly matching TRBD2 (5 bases). Germline CDR1 is SGHNT and CDR2 is YYREEE (reference sequence). This CDR3 contains 16 residues. V gave up 4 bases and J gave up 0 bases, with 17 bases separating them.

The genes are TRBV2 and TRBJ2-7; D perhaps matches TRBD2 (5 bases). Germline CDR1 and CDR2: SNHLY and FYNNEI. The germline V and J ends were trimmed by 6 bases and 3 bases, with 9 bases remaining between them. CDR3 length equals 12 residues. The CDR3 sequence is CASSLANYEQYF. The CDR3 DNA follows: TGTGCCAGCAGCCTAGCCAACTACGAGCAGTACTTC. The whole variable domain, remainder taken from reference TRBV2 and TRBJ2-7, is EPEVTQTPSHQVTQMGQEVILRCVPISNHLYFYWYRQILGQKVEFLVSFYNNEISEKSEIFDDQFSVERPDGSNFTLKIRSTKLEDSAMYFCASSLANYEQYFGPGTRLTVT.

The CDR3 DNA sequence: TGTGCCAGTGGGACGCGACTAGTCGATGAGCAGTTCTTC. This encodes CASGTRLVDEQFF. The V gene is TRBV11-2, the J gene TRBJ2-1, with D possibly being TRBD2 (6 bases). The CDR3 covers 13 residues. From germline, CDR1 is SGHAT and CDR2 FQNNGV. V gave up 9 bases and J gave up 8 bases, with 17 bases separating them. Full variable domain (outside the CDR3, taken from reference TRBV11-2 and TRBJ2-1): EAGVAQSPRYKIIEKRQSVAFWCNPISGHATLYWYQQILGQGPKLLIQFQNNGVVDDSQLPKDRFSAERLKGVDSTLKIQPAKLEDSAVYLCASGTRLVDEQFFGPGTRLTVL.

The chain links TRBV30 to TRBJ2-1; TRBD2 agrees at 10 bases. The length of the CDR3 is 15 residues. Germline trimming cut 2 bases from V and 4 bases from J; bases unmatched to any gene: 5. Germline V lookup: CDR1 GTSNPN, CDR2 SVGIG (reference sequence). CDR3 region: CAWSSGTSDYNEQFF. The CDR3 DNA is TGTGCCTGGAGTTCCGGGACTAGCGATTACAATGAGCAGTTCTTC.

V is TRBV7-9 and J is TRBJ2-7; TRBD1 is a possible D gene (6 bases). Trimming removed 3 bases from V and 5 bases from J, with 11 bases in between. Germline V gene lookup returns CDR1 SEHNR and CDR2 FQNEAQ (reference sequence). CDR3 length: 13 residues. The CDR3 here is CASSLGARNEQYF. The CDR3 bases are TGTGCCAGCAGCTTGGGGGCGCGAAACGAGCAGTACTTC.

The rearrangement joins TRBV7-9 to TRBJ1-2; D is undetermined. Germline V gene data show CDR1 as SEHNR and CDR2 as FQNEAQ (reference sequence). This CDR3 comprises 15 residues. The germline V and J ends were trimmed by 4 bases and 3 bases, with 15 bases remaining between them. For the CDR3, the DNA is TGTGCCAGCAGCTATCCGATACCGGAGGACTATGGCTACACCTTC. It codes for CASSYPIPEDYGYTF.

The chain carries TRBV19 and TRBJ2-1; maybe TRBD1 (5 bases). Per germline, CDR1 LNHDA and CDR2 SQIVND (reference sequence). V was pared by 8 bases and J by 5 bases, with 16 bases between. The CDR3 consists of 14 residues. CDR3 nucleotide sequence: TGTGCCAGTGGTTGGCAGGGTGGCCACAATGAGCAGTTCTTC. Translated, it gives CASGWQGGHNEQFF.

The J gene is TRBJ2-3, the V gene TRBV25-1; 9 nucleotides match TRBD2. CDR1 is MGHDK, CDR2 SYGVNS, per germline. V lost 4 bases and J lost 5; bases outside the gene matches: 10. This CDR3 is built from 16 residues. CDR3 protein: CASSAPSSGNKDTQYF. CDR3 bases: TGTGCCAGCAGTGCGCCATCTAGCGGGAATAAAGATACGCAGTATTTT.

The sample holds one count of this clone. This chain's CDR3 is CASSRGLADNEQFF. CDR3 bases: TGCGCCAGCAGCCGAGGACTAGCGGACAATGAGCAGTTCTTC. The chain employs TRBV4-1 and TRBJ2-1; 10 bases are shared with TRBD2. The V gene's germline CDR1 is MGHRA and CDR2 YSYEKL. CDR3 length equals 14 residues. The V and J ends lost 4 bases and 5 bases, in that order; junction bases with no gene match: 2.

This chain connects TRBV12-5 to TRBJ2-1; TRBD2 agrees at 8 bases. Germline V gives CDR1 LGHNT, CDR2 FRNRAP. Trimming at V came to 5 bases and at J to 0 bases, leaving 3 bases not matched to a gene. The CDR3 has 15 residues. This CDR3 is CASGTGTSSYNEQFF. The CDR3 coding sequence is TGTGCTAGTGGTACCGGGACTAGCTCCTACAATGAGCAGTTCTTC.

Concerning this clone: The sample carries other DNA sequences with the same CDR3. The gene calls are TRBV28 and TRBJ1-2; a possible D gene is TRBD1 (5 bases). Trimming took 2 bases from V and 5 from J, leaving 6 bases between them. Germline V gene lookup returns CDR1 MDHEN and CDR2 SYDVKM. CDR3 length: 12 residues. The CDR3 DNA reads as TGTGCCAGCAGTTTAAGGGGATATGGCTACACCTTC. It translates to CASSLRGYGYTF.

The gene calls are TRBV5-4 and TRBJ1-2; weak D call: TRBD1 (6 bases). Trimming cost V 3 bases and J 0 bases, with 12 bases left between them. This CDR3 has 15 residues. In germline, CDR1 is SGHNT, CDR2 YYREEE (reference sequence). The CDR3: CASSWGRGPNYGYTF. The CDR3 region has the DNA TGTGCCAGCAGCTGGGGGCGGGGGCCTAACTATGGCTACACCTTC.

The V and J genes are TRBV2 and TRBJ1-1, with D maybe TRBD1 (6 bases). This CDR3 region has 13 residues. Per germline, CDR1 SNHLY and CDR2 FYNNEI. V was shortened by 6 bases and J by 3 bases, with 11 bases between the two germline ends. The DNA of the CDR3 is TGTGCCAGCAGCCTGAAGGGGGACACTGAAGCTTTCTTT. Encoded protein: CASSLKGDTEAFF. The full variable domain, completed using reference TRBV2 and TRBJ1-1, is EPEVTQTPSHQVTQMGQEVILRCVPISNHLYFYWYRQILGQKVEFLVSFYNNEISEKSEIFDDQFSVERPDGSNFTLKIRSTKLEDSAMYFCASSLKGDTEAFFGQGTRLTVV.